This is a list of T cell receptor beta chains from one sample in a study of patients and donors after allogeneic stem cell transplantation. MiXCR was run by TCRdb on the RT-PCR reads, yielding one entry per CDR3 protein. The sample holds roughly 940,000 distinct CDR3 sequences, about a sixth seen once. The material sequenced was blood, either unsorted or a sorted T cell fraction (not recorded which). These receptors were taken from a human donor who was either an allogeneic HSCT recipient or a stem cell or donor lymphocyte infusion donor (not recorded which). It is not recorded whose cells these are; they may come from a transplant donor. Both conserved end residues are part of each CDR3. Each record gives: J gene, D gene, clone size, V gene, CDR3 DNA, CDR3 protein. A D gene is named only where the DNA matches it firmly. The size field is filled for only some rows; it gives once, few, many or a size class.

J gene: TRBJ2-2; D gene: .; clone size: .; V gene: TRBV20-1; CDR3 DNA: TGCAGTGCTAGAGATCTTCTCGGTTTCGGGGGGCCGGGGACCGGGGAGCTGTTTTTT; CDR3 protein: CSARDLLGFGGPGTGELFF
J gene: TRBJ1-2; D gene: .; clone size: few; V gene: TRBV14; CDR3 DNA: TGTGCCAGCAGCCAAGAGACGGCCTCCCGGGGGGGAGGCTACACCTTC; CDR3 protein: CASSQETASRGGGYTF
J gene: TRBJ2-1; D gene: .; clone size: few; V gene: TRBV20-1; CDR3 DNA: TGCAGTGCCGAGGGACACCCCTACAATGAGCAGTTCTTC; CDR3 protein: CSAEGHPYNEQFF
J gene: TRBJ2-7; D gene: .; clone size: few; V gene: TRBV6-2/TRBV6-3; CDR3 DNA: TGTGCCAGCAGCGCGGGCGGCGGCTACGAGCAGTACTTC; CDR3 protein: CASSAGGGYEQYF
J gene: TRBJ1-5; D gene: .; clone size: .; V gene: TRBV20-1; CDR3 DNA: TGCAGTGCTAGTGCAACAGGGAGCGGCAATCAGCCCCAGCATTTT; CDR3 protein: CSASATGSGNQPQHF
J gene: TRBJ2-5; D gene: .; clone size: few; V gene: TRBV2; CDR3 DNA: TGTGCCAAGGGCACTAGGCTAGAGACCCAGTACTTC; CDR3 protein: CAKGTRLETQYF
J gene: TRBJ2-3; D gene: TRBD2; clone size: .; V gene: TRBV5-1; CDR3 DNA: TGCGCCAGCAGCTTGACGAGCGGGAGTGTAGATACGCAGTATTTT; CDR3 protein: CASSLTSGSVDTQYF
J gene: TRBJ1-4; D gene: .; clone size: .; V gene: TRBV2; CDR3 DNA: TGTGCCAGCAGTGAAAGTTTAGCGGGGGAAAAACTGTTTTTT; CDR3 protein: CASSESLAGEKLFF
J gene: TRBJ2-2; D gene: TRBD2; clone size: many; V gene: TRBV5-1; CDR3 DNA: TGCGCCAGCAGCTTGGGGCTAGCGGTAACCGGGGAGCTGTTTTTT; CDR3 protein: CASSLGLAVTGELFF
J gene: TRBJ1-1; D gene: TRBD1; clone size: many; V gene: TRBV12-3/TRBV12-4; CDR3 DNA: TGTGCCAGCAGTTTAGGGACAGGGGGCTCCACTGAAGCTTTCTTT; CDR3 protein: CASSLGTGGSTEAFF
J gene: TRBJ2-1; D gene: .; clone size: .; V gene: TRBV6-1; CDR3 DNA: TGTGCCAGCAGTCCGGCGCCAGGATCCAATGAGCAGTTCTTC; CDR3 protein: CASSPAPGSNEQFF
J gene: TRBJ2-1; D gene: TRBD2; clone size: few; V gene: TRBV7-6; CDR3 DNA: TGTGCCAGCAGCTTAGCCCTGACTAGCGGGGGTTACAATGAGCAGTTCTTC; CDR3 protein: CASSLALTSGGYNEQFF
J gene: TRBJ2-3; D gene: .; clone size: .; V gene: TRBV7-2; CDR3 DNA: TGTGCCAGCAGTGGGGGGACGGAGGTGCAGTATTTT; CDR3 protein: CASSGGTEVQYF